The TCR beta chain described here comes from a study of T cell responses to AZD1222 COVID-19 vaccine. Overall study findings and caveats: Nearly half of the spike-specific TCRs reportedly recognize variant regions that carry no mutations. It was only a handful of AZD1222 recipients who were seropositive at baseline.

The protocol was immunoSEQ multiplex PCR, while the TCRdb copy is restricted to in-frame clones and leaves out a portion. The table has under 150,000 clones, about 92% seen once. To note about this clone: Its antigen is not known.

Germline V CDR1 and CDR2: MNHEY, SMNVEV (reference sequence). There are 16 residues in the CDR3. The ends lost 6 bases at V and 5 bases at J; junction bases unmatched: 10. This material consisted of peripheral blood, taken on day 0 of AZD1222 vaccination. V usage is TRBV27 and J usage is TRBJ1-6, with 7 bases identical to TRBD1. This TCR was sampled from an adult in good health. CDR3 nucleotides: TGTGCCAGCAGGACTCACATCAGGGGGAATAATTCACCCCTCCACTTT. It translates to CASRTHIRGNNSPLHF.